One T cell receptor beta chain is described in this entry. A junction end diverges from the germline sequence, so it may reflect a read error. This sample is drawn from a study of blood T cell repertoires in COVID-19. Across the whole study: PBMCs, B-cell-depleted T cells, or T cells provided the cDNA or gDNA that made up the material.

As originally analysed: Estimation of nucleated cell counts was performed using reference gene primer amplification. The table came from immunoSEQ multiplex PCR; TCRdb's copy has only in-frame clones and leaves some out. V and J calls and clone size are given by that table; D and trimming were obtained from the DNA. This sample has roughly 260,000 clones, with 75% to 95% found just once. Per the germline V gene, CDR1 is LGHNA and CDR2 is YNFKEQ. This CDR3 comprises 16 residues. The sequence was collected from a person between 18 and 35 years old with COVID-19, enrolled during active disease. The sequenced material came from peripheral blood. This sequence joins TRBV4-2 and TRBJ2-5; 9 nucleotides agree with TRBD2. CDR3 in amino acids: CASSQDGGRGQEIQYF. Written as DNA, the CDR3 is TGTGCCAGCAGCCAAGATGGCGGGAGGGGGCAAGAGATCCAGTACTTC.